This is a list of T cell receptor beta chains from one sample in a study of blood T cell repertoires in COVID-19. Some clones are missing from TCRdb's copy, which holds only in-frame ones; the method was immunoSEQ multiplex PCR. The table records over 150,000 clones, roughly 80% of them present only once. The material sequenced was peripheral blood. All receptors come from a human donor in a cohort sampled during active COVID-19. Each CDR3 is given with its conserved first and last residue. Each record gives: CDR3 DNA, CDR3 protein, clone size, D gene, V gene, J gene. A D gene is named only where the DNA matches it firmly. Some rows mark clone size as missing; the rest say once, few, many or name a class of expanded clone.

cdr3_nt: TGCGCCAGCAGAATATCGCGGGACTACGAGCAGTACTTC
cdr3_aa: CASRISRDYEQYF
clone_size: once
d_call: NA
v_call: TRBV10-2
j_call: TRBJ2-7

cdr3_nt: TGTGCCAGCAGCGACTACGGACAGGGTACCTTCGACAATGAGCAGTTCTTC
cdr3_aa: CASSDYGQGTFDNEQFF
clone_size: NA
d_call: TRBD1
v_call: TRBV5-8
j_call: TRBJ2-1

cdr3_nt: TGCGCCAGCAGCCGGTTCGCCGGGGGGCCTAAAGATACGCAGTATTTT
cdr3_aa: CASSRFAGGPKDTQYF
clone_size: few
d_call: NA
v_call: TRBV4-1
j_call: TRBJ2-3

cdr3_nt: TGTGCCACCAGCGGATATTCGACTCACTCCTACGAGCAGTACTTC
cdr3_aa: CATSGYSTHSYEQYF
clone_size: few
d_call: NA
v_call: TRBV15
j_call: TRBJ2-7

cdr3_nt: TGTGCCAGCAGCCCGACACAGGGGTACGAGATCACTGAAGCTTTCTTT
cdr3_aa: CASSPTQGYEITEAFF
clone_size: NA
d_call: TRBD1
v_call: TRBV13
j_call: TRBJ1-1

cdr3_nt: TGTGCCAGCAGTCCCGCTCTAGCGAATCAGCCCCAGCATTTT
cdr3_aa: CASSPALANQPQHF
clone_size: NA
d_call: NA
v_call: TRBV27
j_call: TRBJ1-5

cdr3_nt: TGTGCCAGCAGTGGGACACCGAACACCGGGGAGCTGTTTTTT
cdr3_aa: CASSGTPNTGELFF
clone_size: few
d_call: NA
v_call: TRBV25-1
j_call: TRBJ2-2

cdr3_nt: TGCGCCAGCAGCCAAGAGGGACTCTACACTGAAGCTTTCTTT
cdr3_aa: CASSQEGLYTEAFF
clone_size: NA
d_call: NA
v_call: TRBV4-1
j_call: TRBJ1-1

cdr3_nt: TGTGCCAGTAGTATCCCCGGGACAGCAACCTACGAGCAGTACTTC
cdr3_aa: CASSIPGTATYEQYF
clone_size: NA
d_call: TRBD1
v_call: TRBV19
j_call: TRBJ2-7

cdr3_nt: TGTGCCAGCAGTGACCTCAGGCGGGGGTCCTACGAGCAGTACTTC
cdr3_aa: CASSDLRRGSYEQYF
clone_size: NA
d_call: TRBD2
v_call: TRBV6-1
j_call: TRBJ2-7

cdr3_nt: TGTGCCAGCAGCTTAGTCGGGACAGGGGGCGGGGAGCAGTTCTTC
cdr3_aa: CASSLVGTGGGEQFF
clone_size: NA
d_call: TRBD1
v_call: TRBV13
j_call: TRBJ2-1

cdr3_nt: TGTGCCAGCGCAGGGACAAGCACAGATACGCAGTATTTT
cdr3_aa: CASAGTSTDTQYF
clone_size: NA
d_call: NA
v_call: TRBV9
j_call: TRBJ2-3

cdr3_nt: TGTGCCAGCAGCGTAGCGGCAGGGGTCTATGGCTACACCTTC
cdr3_aa: CASSVAAGVYGYTF
clone_size: NA
d_call: NA
v_call: TRBV9
j_call: TRBJ1-2

cdr3_nt: TGCGCCAGCAGCCAAGTTTCCGGAGATAATTCACCCCTCCACTTT
cdr3_aa: CASSQVSGDNSPLHF
clone_size: few
d_call: NA
v_call: TRBV4-1
j_call: TRBJ1-6

cdr3_nt: TGTGCCAGCAGCGTAGCGGCTAGCGGGGGGGATGAGCAGTTCTTC
cdr3_aa: CASSVAASGGDEQFF
clone_size: NA
d_call: TRBD2
v_call: TRBV9
j_call: TRBJ2-1

cdr3_nt: TGTGCCAGCTCACCAAACGGCGGGGGGGACAATGAGCAGTTCTTC
cdr3_aa: CASSPNGGGDNEQFF
clone_size: NA
d_call: TRBD2
v_call: TRBV18
j_call: TRBJ2-1

cdr3_nt: TGTGCCAGCAGCCGAGGCGGGACTAACCAAGAGACCCAGTACTTC
cdr3_aa: CASSRGGTNQETQYF
clone_size: NA
d_call: TRBD2
v_call: TRBV9
j_call: TRBJ2-5

cdr3_nt: TGTGCCAGCTCACCGGGAGGGGGGGATACTGAAGCTTTCTTT
cdr3_aa: CASSPGGGDTEAFF
clone_size: NA
d_call: NA
v_call: TRBV18
j_call: TRBJ1-1

cdr3_nt: TGTGCCAGCAGCTTAGATCCGGGAGCTAACTATGGCTACACCTTC
cdr3_aa: CASSLDPGANYGYTF
clone_size: NA
d_call: NA
v_call: TRBV7-2
j_call: TRBJ1-2

cdr3_nt: TGTGCCAGCAGTTTAGTACGGGTAGGCGAGCAGTACTTC
cdr3_aa: CASSLVRVGEQYF
clone_size: NA
d_call: NA
v_call: TRBV12-3/TRBV12-4
j_call: TRBJ2-7

cdr3_nt: TGTGCCAGCAGTTTAGCGCTGGAGGGCGAGCAGTACTTC
cdr3_aa: CASSLALEGEQYF
clone_size: NA
d_call: NA
v_call: TRBV12-3/TRBV12-4
j_call: TRBJ2-7

cdr3_nt: TGTGCCAGCAGCCTGGGAGGTAAAAGCAATCAGCCCCAGCATTTT
cdr3_aa: CASSLGGKSNQPQHF
clone_size: once
d_call: NA
v_call: TRBV7-8
j_call: TRBJ1-5

cdr3_nt: TGTGCCTGGAGTGTGGACAGAGCTAATGAAAAACTGTTTTTT
cdr3_aa: CAWSVDRANEKLFF
clone_size: NA
d_call: NA
v_call: TRBV30
j_call: TRBJ1-4